The following is a TCR beta chain sequence with its context. The method was immunoSEQ multiplex PCR; TCRdb's version includes in-frame clones alone and lacks a portion of them. This sample has approximately 15,000 clones, with approximately 70% found just once. The sample originates from a study of PD-1 and CTLA-4 blockade in melanoma. Sequenced material: CD8+ T cells from peripheral blood, taken from a patient given anti-PD-1 treatment. This clonotype originated in a human donor with melanoma.

In DNA form, the CDR3 reads TGTGCCAGCAGCTTGGAGCCAGGTACGCGGAACTATGGCTACACCTTC. It specifies CASSLEPGTRNYGYTF. The chain employs TRBV5-4 and TRBJ1-2; D uncertain. This CDR3 comprises 16 residues. The germline V gene encodes CDR1 SGHNT and CDR2 YYREEE (reference sequence). Between the trimmed V and J ends, which lost 0 bases and 2 bases, there was a span of 14 bases.